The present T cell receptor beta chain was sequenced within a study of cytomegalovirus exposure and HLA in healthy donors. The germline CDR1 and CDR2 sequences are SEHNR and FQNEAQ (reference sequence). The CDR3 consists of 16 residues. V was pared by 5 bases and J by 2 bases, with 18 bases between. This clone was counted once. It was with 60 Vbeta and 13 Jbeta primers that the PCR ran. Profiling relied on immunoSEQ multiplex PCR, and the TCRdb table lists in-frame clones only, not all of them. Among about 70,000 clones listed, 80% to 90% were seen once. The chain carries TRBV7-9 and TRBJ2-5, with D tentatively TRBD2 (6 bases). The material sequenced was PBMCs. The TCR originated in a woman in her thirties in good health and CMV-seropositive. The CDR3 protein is CASSQGTGDRQETQYF. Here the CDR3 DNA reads TGTGCCAGCAGCCAAGGTACGGGAGACCGGCAAGAGACCCAGTACTTC.